This T cell receptor (beta chain) was identified in a study of control samples from healthy donors and cancer patients. The table came from immunoSEQ multiplex PCR; TCRdb's copy has only in-frame clones and leaves some out. The sample includes around 200,000 clones, over 80% of them seen just once. The V gene's germline CDR1 is WSHSY and CDR2 SAAADI. V lost 0 bases to trimming and J lost 3 bases, with 15 bases between them. The CDR3 is 16 amino acids. Sequencing was carried out using blood. This sequence originates from a man aged 18 to 35 in good health. V gene TRBV10-2 combines with J gene TRBJ2-7; weak D call: TRBD1 (6 bases). CDR3 region: CASSESTNRVVYEQYF. The CDR3 DNA reads as TGCGCCAGCAGTGAGTCAACGAACAGGGTAGTCTACGAGCAGTACTTC.